The rows below give T cell receptor beta chains drawn from one sample of a study of blood T cell repertoires in COVID-19. Here immunoSEQ multiplex PCR was the method, and the copy in TCRdb shows in-frame clones only, minus some. The sample lists roughly 200,000 clones, about 80% occurring once. Sequencing was performed on peripheral blood. The receptors were gathered from a woman in her forties or fifties with active or convalescent COVID-19. The CDR3 runs from the conserved cysteine through the conserved F or W. The D gene is left open where the match is weak. The size of a clone is reported for some rows only, either as once, few or many, or as a class for expanded clones.

v_call	j_call	d_call	clone_size	cdr3_nt	cdr3_aa
TRBV6-1	TRBJ1-2	.	.	TGTGCCAGCAGTGAATTAACAGGGAACTATGGCTACACCTTC	CASSELTGNYGYTF
TRBV28	TRBJ2-1	TRBD2	.	TGTGCCAGCAGCATCCCCCGGGGACTATCCTACAATGAGCAGTTCTTC	CASSIPRGLSYNEQFF
TRBV19	TRBJ2-7	TRBD2	.	TGTGCCAGTAGTATAGCCGTGGCGGGAGAGAACGAGCAGTACTTC	CASSIAVAGENEQYF
TRBV11-3	TRBJ2-7	TRBD2	.	TGTGCCAGCAGCCGAGGGACTAGCGAGAGTTACGAGCAGTACTTC	CASSRGTSESYEQYF
TRBV4-3	TRBJ1-3	.	.	TGCGCCAGCAGCCAAGATCGGGGGGCGTCTGGAAACACCATATATTTT	CASSQDRGASGNTIYF
TRBV5-6	TRBJ1-3	.	once	TGTGCCAGCAGCTTGGGACAGGCCCGCAACACCATATATTTT	CASSLGQARNTIYF
TRBV5-6	TRBJ2-2	TRBD2	.	TGTGCCAGCAGCTTAATCCGCGGCCTAGCGGGGGGGTTCGGGGAGCTGTTTTTT	CASSLIRGLAGGFGELFF
TRBV7-2	TRBJ2-5	.	.	TGTGCCAGCAGCTTAAATGCGGGTTCCCAAGAGACCCAGTACTTC	CASSLNAGSQETQYF
TRBV30	TRBJ1-6	.	many	TGTGCCTGGGGGCCGCAGGACAACTCCTATAATTCACCCCTCCACTTT	CAWGPQDNSYNSPLHF
TRBV2	TRBJ1-6	.	few	TGTGCCACCGTACAGGGAAACTATAATTCACCCCTCCACTTT	CATVQGNYNSPLHF
TRBV2	TRBJ2-5	TRBD1	.	TGTGCCAGCAGTTTGGGGGGACAGGGCCAAGAGACCCAGTACTTC	CASSLGGQGQETQYF
TRBV28	TRBJ1-1	TRBD1	.	TGTGCCAGCAGGATACCGGGACAGGGAAACATGAACACTGAAGCTTTCTTT	CASRIPGQGNMNTEAFF
TRBV7-2	TRBJ2-2	TRBD2	.	TGTGCCCAGCGGGAGGGGAACACCGGGGAGCTGTTTTTT	CAQREGNTGELFF
TRBV7-9	TRBJ2-5	TRBD2	.	TGTGCCAGCAGCCTGCTTAGCGGGGGGAATGAGGAGACCCAGTACTTC	CASSLLSGGNEETQYF
TRBV10-3	TRBJ1-4	.	few	TGTGCCATCAGTGGGTCCTTAAATGAAAAACTGTTTTTT	CAISGSLNEKLFF